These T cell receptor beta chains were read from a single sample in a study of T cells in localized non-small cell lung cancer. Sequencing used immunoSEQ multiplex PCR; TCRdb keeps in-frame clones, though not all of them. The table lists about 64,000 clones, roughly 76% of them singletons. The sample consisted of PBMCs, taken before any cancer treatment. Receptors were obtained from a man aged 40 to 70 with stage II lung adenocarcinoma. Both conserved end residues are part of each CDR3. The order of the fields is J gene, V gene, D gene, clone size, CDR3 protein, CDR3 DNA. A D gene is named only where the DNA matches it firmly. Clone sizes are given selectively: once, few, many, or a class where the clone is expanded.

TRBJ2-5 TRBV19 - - CASSPSEGRETQYF TGTGCCAGTAGTCCATCGGAGGGCCGGGAGACCCAGTACTTC
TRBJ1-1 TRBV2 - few CASSELENTEAFF TGTGCCAGCAGTGAATTGGAGAACACTGAAGCTTTCTTT
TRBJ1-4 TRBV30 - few CAWSKDSINEKLFF TGTGCCTGGAGTAAGGACAGCATTAATGAAAAACTGTTTTTT
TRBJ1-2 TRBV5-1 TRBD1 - CASSSTGAGDYGYTF TGCGCCAGCAGCTCGACAGGGGCCGGGGACTATGGCTACACCTTC
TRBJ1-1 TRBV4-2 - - CASSQVGVLNTEAFF TGTGCCAGCAGCCAAGTCGGGGTATTGAACACTGAAGCTTTCTTT
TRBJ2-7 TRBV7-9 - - CASSPTSPSYEQYF TGTGCCAGCAGCCCCACTAGTCCTAGCTACGAGCAGTACTTC
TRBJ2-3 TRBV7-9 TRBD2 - CASSLDAGGGADTQYF TGTGCCAGCAGCTTAGACGCGGGAGGAGGCGCAGATACGCAGTATTTT
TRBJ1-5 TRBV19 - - CASSPLTGNQPQHF TGTGCCAGTAGTCCCCTGACTGGAAATCAGCCCCAGCATTTT
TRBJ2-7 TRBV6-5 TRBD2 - CASTLQGGTSYEQYF TGTGCCAGCACTCTTCAGGGAGGGACCTCCTACGAGCAGTACTTC
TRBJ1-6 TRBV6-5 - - CASSQGTYNSPLHF TGTGCCAGCAGTCAGGGTACCTATAATTCACCCCTCCACTTT
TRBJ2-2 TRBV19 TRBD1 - CASTPPGRGHGELFF TGTGCCAGTACCCCCCCTGGCAGGGGGCACGGGGAGCTGTTTTTT
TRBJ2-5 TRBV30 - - CAWSGNSQETQYF TGTGCCTGGAGTGGAAACAGCCAAGAGACCCAGTACTTC
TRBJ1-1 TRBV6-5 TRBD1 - CASSRAGGSEAFF TGTGCCAGCAGTAGGGCAGGGGGAAGTGAAGCTTTCTTT
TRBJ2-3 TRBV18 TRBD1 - CASSPPVWDRGADTQYF TGTGCCAGCTCACCACCCGTCTGGGACAGGGGAGCAGATACGCAGTATTTT
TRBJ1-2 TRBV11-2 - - CASSARTDYGYTF TGTGCCAGCAGCGCCCGGACAGACTATGGCTACACCTTC
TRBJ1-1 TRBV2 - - CASSEQGMVEAFF TGTGCCAGCAGTGAGCAGGGGATGGTTGAAGCTTTCTTT
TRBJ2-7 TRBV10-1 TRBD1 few CASRVGVDRESEQYF TGCGCCAGCAGGGTAGGGGTGGACAGGGAAAGCGAGCAGTACTTC
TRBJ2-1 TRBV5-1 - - CASSLRTPRDNEQFF TGCGCCAGCAGCCTACGAACCCCTAGGGACAATGAGCAGTTCTTC
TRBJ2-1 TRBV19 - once CASSIGGAGAGNEQFF TGTGCCAGTAGTATAGGGGGGGCGGGAGCAGGCAATGAGCAGTTCTTC
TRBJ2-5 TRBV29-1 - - CSAYQGTAQETQYF TGCAGCGCCTATCAGGGGACTGCACAAGAGACCCAGTACTTC